This T cell receptor (beta chain) is from a study of cytomegalovirus exposure and HLA in healthy donors. Study outcomes and limitations: Association of a missense DCLRE1C variant with TCR beta V- and J-gene trimming was reported in a later analysis. The study labeled 164 TCR beta chains cytomegalovirus-associated. HLA-A and HLA-B allele assignments for most subjects were reportedly predicted accurately using TCR beta sequences. Analysis performed later showed TCR beta chains linked to HLA being more clonally expanded than equally common others.

The primer mix had 60 Vbeta and 13 Jbeta primers. Produced via immunoSEQ multiplex PCR; TCRdb's table is partial and in-frame only. This table holds 20,000 to 25,000 clones, 60% to 80% found once. The CDR3 runs to 15 residues. CDR1 and CDR2 (germline): LNHDA, SQIVND (reference sequence). Between the trimmed V and J ends, which lost 3 bases and 1 base, there was a span of 12 bases. Comments on this clone: Its antigen remains unknown.

The origin of this receptor is a man in his sixties in good health and CMV-seronegative. The specimen was PBMCs. V and J are TRBV19 and TRBJ2-5; possibly TRBD2 for D (6 bases). The CDR3 DNA sequence: TGTGCCAGTAGTATGGGCCTAGCGACCCAAGAGACCCAGTACTTC. Its protein product is CASSMGLATQETQYF.